The 22 T cell receptor beta chains presented below share a single source sample, sequenced in a study of blood T cell repertoires in COVID-19 (dated by TCRdb to the early 2020s). The library was built by means of the immunoSEQ multiplex PCR assay. TCRdb stores this immuneACCESS table with in-frame sequences only. Part of the clones is absent; in the studies checked, under half of the shortfall reflects unresolved V genes, and no reason is known for the rest. The sample table shows 70,000 or so clones, and approximately 80% are seen once. About 13% of the sample rests with the top ten. The sequenced sample consisted of peripheral blood. All receptors come from a man in his forties or fifties with COVID-19, enrolled during active disease.

The chain is built from TRBV20-1 and TRBJ2-1; D unclear. Germline V gene sequence: CDR1 DFQATT, CDR2 SNEGSKA (reference sequence). CDR3 length: 10 amino acids. Trimming stripped 5 bases from V and 8 bases from J, with 7 bases between. This chain's CDR3 is CSAGPYEQFF. The DNA of the CDR3 is TGCAGTGCTGGCCCATATGAGCAGTTCTTC.

CDR3 bases: TGTGCCAGCAGTTCGCCCTCGACAGATGCTAACTATGGCTACACCTTC. It encodes CASSSPSTDANYGYTF. The chain combines TRBV28 with TRBJ1-2; tentatively, D is TRBD1 (5 bases). There are 16 residues in the CDR3. Trimming left V 4 bases short and J 0 bases short, with 15 bases between. Germline-derived CDR1 and CDR2 are MDHEN and SYDVKM.

This clone is a singleton in its sample. The chain couples TRBV19 to TRBJ2-1; D possibly corresponds to TRBD2 (5 bases). This CDR3 is built from 15 residues. The germline gives CDR1 LNHDA, CDR2 SQIVND (reference sequence). Trimming took 8 bases from V and 4 from J, leaving 18 bases between them. The CDR3 loop is CASGRFNSAYNEQFF. CDR3 DNA sequence: TGTGCCAGTGGCCGTTTTAATAGCGCATACAATGAGCAGTTCTTC.

V gene TRBV29-1 combines with J gene TRBJ1-2; TRBD1 agrees at 8 bases. V trimming: 5 bases; J trimming: 2 bases; junction bases outside the gene matches: 10. CDR1 and CDR2 (germline): SQVTM, ANQGSEA. The CDR3 spans 15 residues. CDR3 in amino acids: CSVKTGTGINYGYTF. CDR3 in DNA: TGCAGCGTTAAAACCGGGACAGGAATCAACTATGGCTACACCTTC.

This chain connects TRBV28 to TRBJ2-7; D may be TRBD2 (6 bases). The CDR3 runs 13 residues. CDR1 is MDHEN and CDR2 is SYDVKM in the germline V gene. Trimming shortened V by 7 bases and J by 3 bases, and 13 bases separated the two germline ends. CDR3 in amino acids: CASIDGRNYEQYF. CDR3 coding DNA: TGTGCCAGCATTGACGGGAGAAACTACGAGCAGTACTTC.

The rearrangement links TRBV6-1 to TRBJ1-1, with D perhaps TRBD1 (6 bases). Germline CDR1 and CDR2: MNHNS and SASEGT. Trimming removed 3 bases at V and 1 base at J, with 6 bases between. This CDR3 is built from 13 residues. CDR3 in amino acids: CASSDRGNTEAFF. The DNA for the CDR3 is TGTGCCAGCAGTGACAGGGGGAACACTGAAGCTTTCTTT.

The chain joins TRBV11-2 to TRBJ2-3, with TRBD2 identical over 7 bases. The CDR3 loop spans 17 amino acids. The junction had 11 bases not matched to a gene; V was cut back by 5 bases and J by 0 bases. Germline loops: CDR1 SGHAT, CDR2 FQNNGV. The CDR3 spells CASSKGFKGGSTDTQYF. CDR3 sequence (DNA): TGTGCCAGCAGCAAAGGTTTTAAGGGAGGGAGCACAGATACGCAGTATTTT.

Only one count was recorded for this clone. The V gene is TRBV7-9, the J gene TRBJ2-5, with 8 bases fitting TRBD1. CDR3 length: 15 residues. Looked up from germline, CDR1 is SEHNR and CDR2 is FQNEAQ (reference sequence). Trimming cost V 3 bases and J 4 bases; bases outside gene matches: 7. This CDR3 reads CASSLTGAARETQYF. The CDR3 DNA is TGTGCCAGCAGCTTGACAGGGGCGGCAAGAGAGACCCAGTACTTC. Full variable domain (outside the CDR3, taken from reference TRBV7-9 and TRBJ2-5): DTGVSQNPRHKITKRGQNVTFRCDPISEHNRLYWYRQTLGQGPEFLTYFQNEAQLEKSRLLSDRFSAERPKGSFSTLEIQRTEQGDSAMYLCASSLTGAARETQYFGPGTRLLVL.

The rearrangement uses TRBV2 and TRBJ2-2; tentatively, D is TRBD2 (6 bases). The CDR3 contains 14 residues. V was clipped by 6 bases and J by 5 bases, with 13 bases between them. Germline loops: CDR1 SNHLY, CDR2 FYNNEI. Here the CDR3 reads CASRVAAHTGELFF. DNA for the CDR3: TGTGCCAGCAGGGTAGCGGCGCATACCGGGGAGCTGTTTTTT. Together with reference TRBV2 and TRBJ2-2, the CDR3 gives the full variable domain: EPEVTQTPSHQVTQMGQEVILRCVPISNHLYFYWYRQILGQKVEFLVSFYNNEISEKSEIFDDQFSVERPDGSNFTLKIRSTKLEDSAMYFCASRVAAHTGELFFGEGSRLTVL.

The V gene is TRBV13, the J gene TRBJ1-1, with 7 bases identical to TRBD1. CDR3 length equals 14 residues. Germline CDR1 reads PRHDT; CDR2 reads FYEKMQ (reference sequence). The V and J ends lost 3 bases and 5 bases, in that order; junction bases with no gene match: 6. CDR3 DNA: TGTGCCAGCAGCTTCCGACAGGGACGGACTGAAGCTTTCTTT. This codes for CASSFRQGRTEAFF.

The chain joins TRBV27 to TRBJ1-6; D is uncertain. Germline V gene sequence: CDR1 MNHEY, CDR2 SMNVEV (reference sequence). The V and J ends lost 0 bases and 13 bases respectively, with 7 bases between them. CDR3 length equals 12 residues. CDR3 protein: CASSLSGGPLHF. The CDR3 DNA reads TGTGCCAGCAGTTTATCGGGCGGGCCCCTCCACTTT.

This rearrangement joins TRBV6-5 to TRBJ2-7, with 9 bases aligning to TRBD1. From germline, CDR1 is MNHEY and CDR2 SVGAGI. V lost 5 bases and J lost 2; bases outside the gene matches: 1. This CDR3 has 13 amino acids. CDR3 amino acids: CASSRDRAYEQYF. CDR3 in DNA: TGTGCCAGCAGTCGGGACAGGGCCTACGAGCAGTACTTC.

The chain joins TRBV6-5 to TRBJ2-1; 8 bases align to TRBD2. Unmatched junction bases numbered 5, after V lost 6 bases and J lost 1 base. CDR3 length: 15 residues. Germline-derived CDR1 and CDR2 are MNHEY and SVGAGI. CDR3 in amino acids: CASSHERGSYNEQFF. In DNA form, the CDR3 reads TGTGCCAGCAGCCACGAGCGGGGGTCCTACAATGAGCAGTTCTTC.

The chain couples TRBV10-3 to TRBJ2-1; no clear D. Germline values: CDR1 ENHRY, CDR2 SYGVKD. The CDR3 is made up of 14 amino acids. Trimming removed 3 bases at V and 6 bases at J, with 12 bases between. CDR3 bases: TGTGCCATCAGTGACCTCGTCTCGCGCAATGAGCAGTTCTTC. Its translation is CAISDLVSRNEQFF.

J is TRBJ2-1 and V is TRBV28, with D unclear. CDR3 length: 15 amino acids. CDR1 and CDR2 (germline): MDHEN, SYDVKM. The V end was cut by 3 bases, the J end by 0 bases, with 9 bases between. CDR3: CASSFVASSYNEQFF. The CDR3 bases are TGTGCCAGCAGTTTTGTAGCTAGCTCCTACAATGAGCAGTTCTTC.

This chain links TRBV5-1 with TRBJ1-4; 10 bases agree with TRBD1. Germline CDR1 reads SGHRS; CDR2 reads YFSETQ. The CDR3 spans 16 residues. The trim removed 4 bases at V and 7 bases at J, leaving 10 bases unmatched. The CDR3 region has the DNA TGCGCCAGCAGCCCACAGGGGGGACAGGGGTTTGAAAAACTGTTTTTT. This gives the protein CASSPQGGQGFEKLFF.

This chain uses TRBV21-1 with TRBJ2-3; TRBD1 reflects the table's D call only, with no check against the DNA. TRBV21-1 is designated a pseudogene. This CDR3 comprises 19 residues. The CDR3 DNA reads as TGTGCCAGCAGCAAAGCCCAGCCGCGACAGGGGGAGAGTACAGATACGCAGTATTTT. Translated: CASSKAQPRQGESTDTQYF.

V usage is TRBV7-9 and J usage is TRBJ1-2; possible D gene TRBD1, 6 bases. The CDR3 length is 15 residues. CDR1 is SEHNR, CDR2 FQNEAQ, per germline (reference sequence). V lost 5 bases, J lost 3 bases, and 16 bases lay in between. DNA for the CDR3: TGTGCCAGCAGCCCAAGTGACAGGTTTTACTATGGCTACACCTTC. It specifies CASSPSDRFYYGYTF.

The chain is built from TRBV19 and TRBJ1-1, with TRBD1 matching over 7 bases. The V gene end was trimmed by 1 base and the J gene end by 8 bases; junction bases not matched to a gene: 7. Germline-derived CDR1 and CDR2 are LNHDA and SQIVND (reference sequence). The CDR3 extends over 14 amino acids. CDR3 coding DNA: TGTGCCAGTAGTATAGGCACAGGGGCCACAGAAGCTTTCTTT. It encodes CASSIGTGATEAFF.

The V and J genes are TRBV7-9 and TRBJ1-2; 7 nucleotides align to TRBD1. With V trimmed by 2 bases and J by 8 bases, 5 bases remained unmatched. Per the germline V gene, CDR1 is SEHNR and CDR2 is FQNEAQ (reference sequence). The CDR3 is made up of 13 amino acids. CDR3 coding DNA: TGTGCCAGCAGCTTAAAGTCAGGGGGAGGCTACACCTTC. Translated: CASSLKSGGGYTF.

The chain carries TRBV18 and TRBJ1-5; 7 bases map to TRBD1. V lost 3 bases and J lost 1; bases outside the gene matches: 3. The CDR3 contains 15 residues. Germline V gene lookup returns CDR1 KGHSH and CDR2 LQKENI. The CDR3 loop is CASSPGQQSNQPQHF. CDR3 sequence (DNA): TGTGCCAGCTCACCGGGACAGCAAAGCAATCAGCCCCAGCATTTT.

V is TRBV3-1 (or the pseudogene TRBV3-2) and J is TRBJ2-3; D is perhaps TRBD1 (5 bases). The CDR3 is 14 amino acids. Germline V gene data show CDR1 as LGHDT and CDR2 as YNNKEL (reference sequence). Trimming removed 4 bases from V and 0 bases from J, with 8 bases in between. The CDR3 protein is CASSPRTSTDTQYF. The CDR3, as DNA: TGTGCCAGCAGCCCCCGGACAAGCACAGATACGCAGTATTTT.